The clone carrying this T cell receptor (beta chain) was seen only a few times. Its cognate antigen is unknown. The CDR3 covers 15 residues. J gave up 2 bases and V 2 bases, and 3 bases lay outside the gene matches. Germline CDR1 and CDR2: MNHEY and SVGAGI. The sample belongs to a study of T cells after yellow fever vaccination. Study-wide results and caveats: Faster peaking, at day 5 versus 15, marked a secondary response that was weaker. Booster sampling recovered most clones from primary vaccination (under 97% CD4, over 75% CD8). CD4 and CD8 compartments shared a small share of clonotypes, likely from convergent recombination.

One entry per CDR3 protein results from TCRdb running MiXCR on the 5' RACE reads. The sample gives about 320,000 distinct CDR3 sequences, 3.5% to 4.5% of which show up once; approximately 19% is in the top ten. The chain recombines TRBV6-5 with TRBJ2-3; 8 nucleotides line up with TRBD2. Specimen: PBMCs, collected 15 days after the yellow fever booster vaccination. The source of this sequence is a man between 18 and 29 years old who received the YFV17D yellow fever vaccine. The chain's CDR3 is CASSYRGGATDTQYF. The CDR3 DNA sequence: TGTGCCAGCAGTTACCGGGGGGGGGCCACAGATACGCAGTATTTT.